These 32 T cell receptor beta chains were sequenced from one sample in a study of identical twins. Each CDR3 protein is one row after TCRdb ran MiXCR on the 5' RACE reads. The repertoire consists of about 810,000 distinct CDR3 sequences, with about 12% occurring once and the leading ten covering roughly 1.6%. These data were also reused for a study on yellow fever vaccine responses in identical twins.

Specimen: PBMCs. The receptors shown here come from a woman under 30 in good health.

This clonotype was seen only a few times. This chain joins TRBV10-3 and TRBJ2-3, with D possibly TRBD2 on 6 matching bases. V was shortened by 10 bases and J by 1 base, with 21 bases between the two germline ends. There are 16 residues in the CDR3. Germline V gene lookup returns CDR1 ENHRY and CDR2 SYGVKD. CDR3 DNA: TGTGCCACGACGGGGCTAGCTTGGGGGGGCACAGATACGCAGTATTTT. Its protein is CATTGLAWGGTDTQYF.

This clonotype was found many times. The rearrangement joins TRBV4-1 to TRBJ2-3; 7 nucleotides align to TRBD1. Per germline, CDR1 MGHRA and CDR2 YSYEKL. The CDR3 contains 15 residues. Unmatched junction bases numbered 4, after V lost 4 bases and J lost 0 bases. DNA for the CDR3: TGCGCCAGCAGCCCCACGGACAGGAGCACAGATACGCAGTATTTT. It encodes CASSPTDRSTDTQYF.

At least ten counts were recorded for this clonotype. This chain uses TRBV20-1 with TRBJ2-7, with 8 bases identical to TRBD2. The CDR3 totals 15 residues. Germline V CDR1 and CDR2: DFQATT, SNEGSKA (reference sequence). V lost 1 base to trimming and J lost 9 bases; unmatched junction nucleotides: 14. The CDR3 protein is CSARGQRGTRSGQYF. In DNA, the CDR3 is TGCAGTGCTAGAGGGCAACGGGGGACTAGGTCGGGGCAGTACTTC.

Many counts were recorded for this clonotype. The chain recombines TRBV20-1 with TRBJ1-1; D gene uncertain. Trimming removed 5 bases at V and 5 bases at J, with 12 bases between. Germline V gene data show CDR1 as DFQATT and CDR2 as SNEGSKA (reference sequence). This CDR3 comprises 12 residues. CDR3 in amino acids: CSARSGETEAFF. The CDR3 nucleotides are TGCAGTGCTCGAAGTGGGGAAACTGAAGCTTTCTTT.

V gene TRBV7-2 combines with J gene TRBJ1-6; 7 bases agree with TRBD1. Germline-derived CDR1 and CDR2 are SGHTA and FQGNSA. The CDR3 contains 14 residues. J lost 6 bases, V lost 5 bases, and 4 bases had no gene match. CDR3 sequence (DNA): TGTGCCAGCAGCCATCGGGACAGTAATTCACCCCTCCACTTT. Amino acid sequence: CASSHRDSNSPLHF.

There are a few counts of this clonotype. CDR3 in DNA: TGTGCCAGCAGCCCTACTCAACCTAAGTCGGCCCAGTACTTC. Protein sequence: CASSPTQPKSAQYF. This sequence joins TRBV5-6 and TRBJ2-5; no reliable D call. Germline CDR1 SGHDT, CDR2 YYEEEE. The V end was cut by 4 bases, the J end by 9 bases, with 19 bases between. The CDR3 runs 14 residues.

The gene calls are TRBV20-1 and TRBJ2-5, with D uncertain. V lost 6 bases, J lost 3 bases, and 8 bases lay in between. The CDR3 contains 11 residues. Germline V lookup: CDR1 DFQATT, CDR2 SNEGSKA (reference sequence). CDR3 region: CSATTEETQYF. The CDR3 DNA follows: TGCAGTGCGACCACAGAAGAGACCCAGTACTTC.

This clonotype was counted between two and nine times. The chain couples TRBV20-1 to TRBJ1-1, with D possibly being TRBD1 (5 bases). In germline, CDR1 is DFQATT, CDR2 SNEGSKA (reference sequence). V shed 3 bases and J shed 5 bases, with 13 bases lying between them. The CDR3 has 13 amino acids. DNA of the CDR3: TGCAGTGCTAGCGCGAGGGGAGAGACTGAAGCTTTCTTT. It encodes CSASARGETEAFF.

This clonotype was seen a few times. The V call is TRBV12-3 or TRBV12-4, the J call TRBJ2-1; D perhaps matches TRBD2 (6 bases). Trimming cost V 4 bases and J 3 bases, with 10 bases left between them. This CDR3 is 14 amino acids long. This chain's CDR3 is CASSSGTFYNEQFF. The CDR3 DNA sequence: TGTGCCAGCAGTTCCGGGACTTTCTACAATGAGCAGTTCTTC.

The V call is TRBV24-1, the J call TRBJ2-5; 8 bases are a match to TRBD1. The CDR3 is made up of 18 amino acids. V lost 5 bases to trimming and J lost 2 bases; unmatched junction nucleotides: 15. Per germline, CDR1 KGHDR and CDR2 SFDVKD. CDR3 DNA: TGTGCCACCAGTGGGATCGGACAGGGCATTAGTCCGCAAGAGACCCAGTACTTC. It is translated as CATSGIGQGISPQETQYF.

This chain joins TRBV11-2 and TRBJ1-2, with D unclear. The CDR3 spans 12 residues. V was shortened by 6 bases and J by 1 base, with 6 bases between the two germline ends. CDR1 and CDR2 (germline): SGHAT, FQNNGV. The CDR3 bases are TGTGCCAGCAGTGACCTTAACTATGGCTACACCTTC. Residues: CASSDLNYGYTF.

This clonotype was counted many times. This rearrangement joins TRBV3-1 to TRBJ2-1, with a tentative D call TRBD2 (5 bases). CDR3 length equals 15 residues. Looked up from germline, CDR1 is LGHDT and CDR2 is YNNKEL (reference sequence). Trimming stripped 1 base from V and 5 bases from J, with 12 bases between. The CDR3 protein is CASSQGTGKHNEQFF. The CDR3 DNA reads TGTGCCAGCAGCCAAGGGACGGGAAAGCACAATGAGCAGTTCTTC.

This clonotype was counted only a few times. This chain links TRBV6-5 with TRBJ2-5; D gene ambiguous. V shed 2 bases and J shed 4 bases, with 11 bases lying between them. The germline CDR1 and CDR2 sequences are MNHEY and SVGAGI. This CDR3 contains 14 residues. Written as DNA, the CDR3 is TGTGCCAGCAGTTACGGCGGTCCCCGAGAGACCCAGTACTTC. Translated: CASSYGGPRETQYF.

This clonotype was observed at least ten times. The chain employs TRBV5-1 and TRBJ2-5; perhaps TRBD2 as D (6 bases). Trimming took 4 bases from V and 2 from J, leaving 15 bases between them. Germline V gene sequence: CDR1 SGHRS, CDR2 YFSETQ. This CDR3 comprises 15 residues. The CDR3 coding sequence is TGCGCCAGCAGCCTGGGGGGAGCGGCTCAAGAGACCCAGTACTTC. Its protein product is CASSLGGAAQETQYF.

J is TRBJ2-3 and V is TRBV24-1; D might be TRBD1 (6 bases). CDR1 is KGHDR, CDR2 SFDVKD, per germline. The length of the CDR3 is 15 residues. V was cut by 6 bases and J by 5 bases, with 17 bases left in between. CDR3: CATSPRGRGRDTQYF. The DNA for the CDR3 is TGTGCCACCAGTCCCCGGGGCAGGGGAAGAGATACGCAGTATTTT.

The sample holds many counts of this clonotype. The chain employs TRBV25-1 and TRBJ1-5; 11 bases fit TRBD1. This CDR3 comprises 15 residues. Germline CDR1 is MGHDK and CDR2 is SYGVNS. J lost 7 bases, V lost 3 bases, and 5 bases had no gene match. Here the CDR3 reads CASSDGDRGEQPQHF. The CDR3 DNA follows: TGTGCCAGCAGTGACGGGGACAGGGGGGAACAGCCCCAGCATTTT.

In its sample, this clonotype was seen a few times. The genes are TRBV7-9 and TRBJ2-5; the D is unclear. The CDR3 totals 15 residues. Germline-derived CDR1 and CDR2 are SEHNR and FQNEAQ (reference sequence). V was clipped by 5 bases and J by 0 bases, with 13 bases between them. The CDR3 DNA sequence: TGTGCCAGCAGCCCCCAAGACACAAACCAAGAGACCCAGTACTTC. Protein: CASSPQDTNQETQYF.

This clonotype was recorded a few times. CDR3 loop: CASSLLSYSGTNTEAFF. The CDR3 DNA follows: TGTGCCAGCAGTTTGTTATCTTATTCAGGGACTAACACTGAAGCTTTCTTT. The chain employs TRBV28 and TRBJ1-1; D is perhaps TRBD1 (5 bases). This CDR3 is 17 amino acids long. Trimming took off 3 bases at V and 2 bases at J, with 19 bases between the two ends. Per the germline V gene, CDR1 is MDHEN and CDR2 is SYDVKM. Full variable domain (rest looked up from reference TRBV28 and TRBJ1-1): DVKVTQSSRYLVKRTGEKVFLECVQDMDHENMFWYRQDPGLGLRLIYFSYDVKMKEKGDIPEGYSVSREKKERFSLILESASTNQTSMYLCASSLLSYSGTNTEAFFGQGTRLTVV.

This clonotype was picked up many times. CDR3 sequence: CASSPGQQETQYF. The CDR3, as DNA: TGTGCCAGCAGCCCGGGACAGCAAGAGACCCAGTACTTC. The rearrangement links TRBV18 to TRBJ2-5; 7 bases are a match to TRBD1. Germline trimming cut 8 bases from V and 2 bases from J; bases unmatched to any gene: 5. The CDR3 has 13 amino acids. Germline CDR1 reads KGHSH; CDR2 reads LQKENI. The whole variable domain, remainder taken from reference TRBV18 and TRBJ2-5, is NAGVMQNPRHLVRRRGQEARLRCSPMKGHSHVYWYRQLPEEGLKFMVYLQKENIIDESGMPKERFSAEFPKEGPSILRIQQVVRGDSAAYFCASSPGQQETQYFGPGTRLLVL.

This clonotype was picked up a small number of times. The chain uses TRBV2 and TRBJ2-2; 7 bases align to TRBD2. The germline CDR1 and CDR2 sequences are SNHLY and FYNNEI. The CDR3 is 13 amino acids. With V trimmed by 8 bases and J by 6 bases, 6 bases remained unmatched. CDR3 bases: TGTGCCAGCCGGGGGGAGGAGGCCGGGGAGCTGTTTTTT. Amino acids: CASRGEEAGELFF. Full variable domain (missing parts from reference TRBV2 and TRBJ2-2): EPEVTQTPSHQVTQMGQEVILRCVPISNHLYFYWYRQILGQKVEFLVSFYNNEISEKSEIFDDQFSVERPDGSNFTLKIRSTKLEDSAMYFCASRGEEAGELFFGEGSRLTVL.

This clonotype was seen ten or more times. The gene calls are TRBV6-5 and TRBJ2-3, with 16 bases matching TRBD2. The CDR3 consists of 16 residues. Germline lookup yields CDR1 MNHEY and CDR2 SVGAGI. The V and J ends lost 4 bases and 7 bases, in that order; junction bases with no gene match: 5. The CDR3 loop reads CASSSGLAGGPNTQYF. In nucleotides, the CDR3 is TGTGCCAGCAGTTCGGGACTAGCGGGGGGGCCGAATACGCAGTATTTT.

J is TRBJ1-2 and V is TRBV5-5; 12 bases match TRBD1. The CDR3 totals 15 residues. CDR1 and CDR2 (germline): SGHKS, YYEKEE (reference sequence). J lost 5 bases, V lost 3 bases, and 5 bases had no gene match. The DNA of the CDR3 is TGTGCCAGCAGCTCCGGGACAGGGGGCGCTTATGGCTACACCTTC. Translation gives CASSSGTGGAYGYTF.

The chain employs TRBV12-3 or TRBV12-4 and TRBJ1-6, with D possibly being TRBD1 (5 bases). The V and J ends lost 5 bases and 0 bases respectively, with 14 bases between them. This CDR3 is 17 amino acids long. The CDR3 DNA sequence: TGTGCCAGCAGTCGGGGACGGAAGAGCTCCTATAATTCACCCCTCCACTTT. Translation: CASSRGRKSSYNSPLHF.

J is TRBJ2-1 and V is TRBV27; 7 bases fit TRBD1. From germline, CDR1 is MNHEY and CDR2 SMNVEV (reference sequence). The CDR3 covers 15 residues. Trimming removed 4 bases from V and 4 bases from J; junction bases left unmatched: 7. DNA of the CDR3: TGTGCCAGCAGTTCAACCGGGACAGATTACAATGAGCAGTTCTTC. It encodes CASSSTGTDYNEQFF.

This clonotype has a count of ten or more. The chain joins TRBV6-1 to TRBJ1-4; D might be TRBD1 (5 bases). This CDR3 is built from 14 residues. The germline CDR1 and CDR2 sequences are MNHNS and SASEGT. V shed 6 bases and J shed 3 bases, with 11 bases lying between them. Written as DNA, the CDR3 is TGTGCCAGCAGCCCAGGGTCCTCTAATGAAAAACTGTTTTTT. Translated, it gives CASSPGSSNEKLFF.

This clonotype was picked up a small number of times. The chain is built from TRBV20-1 and TRBJ2-2; 7 bases line up with TRBD2. V lost 0 bases to trimming and J lost 3 bases; unmatched junction nucleotides: 10. This CDR3 has 17 amino acids. Germline V CDR1 and CDR2: DFQATT, SNEGSKA (reference sequence). The DNA for the CDR3 is TGCAGTGCTAGAGATCCCAGGAGCGGGACCTACACCGGGGAGCTGTTTTTT. This translates into CSARDPRSGTYTGELFF.

There are a few counts of this clonotype. The rearrangement links TRBV4-1 to TRBJ2-2, with 12 bases lining up with TRBD2. J lost 6 bases, V lost 1 base, and 12 bases had no gene match. The CDR3 spans 19 residues. Germline V CDR1 and CDR2: MGHRA, YSYEKL. Written as DNA, the CDR3 is TGCGCCAGCAGCCAAGCACTAGCGGGAGGCCGGGTCTGGGCCGGGGAGCTGTTTTTT. Translation gives CASSQALAGGRVWAGELFF.

This clonotype was recorded at least ten times. The chain combines TRBV12-3 or TRBV12-4 with TRBJ2-1, with D maybe TRBD1 (5 bases). V gave up 1 base and J gave up 9 bases, with 7 bases separating them. The CDR3 totals 12 residues. The CDR3 loop reads CASSLDRLEQFF. The CDR3 coding sequence is TGTGCCAGCAGTTTAGACAGGCTTGAGCAGTTCTTC.

The rearrangement links TRBV28 to TRBJ1-5; D is uncertain. Looked up from germline, CDR1 is MDHEN and CDR2 is SYDVKM. Trimming shortened V by 1 base and J by 1 base, and 20 bases separated the two germline ends. The CDR3 runs 19 residues. DNA of the CDR3: TGTGCCAGCAGTTTATTCCACAGACTGGGTTCTATGAGCAATCAGCCCCAGCATTTT. Its translation is CASSLFHRLGSMSNQPQHF.

This clonotype was counted ten times or more. CDR3 in amino acids: CASSYSRWDSSGNTIYF. The CDR3 DNA is TGTGCCAGCAGTTACTCCCGGTGGGACAGCTCTGGAAACACCATATATTTT. The chain links TRBV6-5 to TRBJ1-3; TRBD1 matches at 7 bases. The CDR3 has 17 amino acids. The V segment lost 0 bases and the J segment 0 bases; nucleotides outside the gene matches: 5. Germline assignment: CDR1 MNHEY and CDR2 SVGAGI.

The V call is TRBV7-9, the J call TRBJ1-1; TRBD1 is a possible D gene (6 bases). This CDR3 region has 15 residues. Deletions cut 4 bases from V and 5 bases from J, with 17 bases between. Germline V lookup: CDR1 SEHNR, CDR2 FQNEAQ (reference sequence). The DNA for the CDR3 is TGTGCCAGCAGCTCAACAACAGGGACGGGGACTGAAGCTTTCTTT. Translating it yields CASSSTTGTGTEAFF.

V is TRBV20-1 and J is TRBJ2-2; the match to TRBD2 covers 13 bases. The V gene's germline CDR1 is DFQATT and CDR2 SNEGSKA (reference sequence). V was pared by 3 bases and J by 3 bases, with 4 bases of the junction left unmatched. This CDR3 has 16 amino acids. The CDR3 DNA reads TGCAGTGCTAGGAGCGGACTAGCGGGGGACACCGGGGAGCTGTTTTTT. Amino acid sequence: CSARSGLAGDTGELFF.